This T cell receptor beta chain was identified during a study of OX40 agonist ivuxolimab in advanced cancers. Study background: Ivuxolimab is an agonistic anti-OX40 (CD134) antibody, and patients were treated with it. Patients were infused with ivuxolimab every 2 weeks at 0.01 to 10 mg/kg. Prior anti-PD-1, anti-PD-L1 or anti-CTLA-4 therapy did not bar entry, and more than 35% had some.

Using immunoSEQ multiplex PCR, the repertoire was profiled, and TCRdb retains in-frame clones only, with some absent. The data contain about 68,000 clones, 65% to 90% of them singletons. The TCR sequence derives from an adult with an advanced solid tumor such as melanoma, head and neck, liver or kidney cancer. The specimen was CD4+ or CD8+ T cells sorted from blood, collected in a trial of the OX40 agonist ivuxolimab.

CDR3 nucleotides: TGTGCCAGCTCACCAGAATCCTATAATTCACCCCTCCACTTT. As protein: CASSPESYNSPLHF. The rearrangement joins TRBV18 to TRBJ1-6; D is ambiguous. CDR1 is KGHSH, CDR2 LQKENI, per germline. V lost 2 bases to trimming and J lost 1 base, with 3 bases between them. There are 14 residues in the CDR3.